The rows below give T cell receptor beta chains drawn from one sample of a study of control samples from healthy donors and cancer patients. TCRdb's table, derived via immunoSEQ multiplex PCR, lists solely in-frame clones and lacks some. The table includes about 130,000 clones, 92% detected once. The specimen was blood. Receptors were obtained from a woman aged 50 to 60 in good health. CDR3s include the opening cysteine and the closing phenylalanine or tryptophan. D genes are given only for firm matches. Rows give clone size only sometimes, using once, few, many, or a class for an expanded clone.

TRBJ1-5	TRBV4-1	-	-	TGCGCCAGCAGCCAAGAACGGGCGGGATATAGCAATCAGCCCCAGCATTTT	CASSQERAGYSNQPQHF
TRBJ1-5	TRBV28	-	TRBD1	TGTGCCAGCAGCGACGGACAGGGCTATCAGCCCCAGCATTTT	CASSDGQGYQPQHF
TRBJ1-2	TRBV3-1/TRBV3-2	-	-	TGTGCCAGCAGCTTGAGACACCCAACTAACTATGGCTACACCTTC	CASSLRHPTNYGYTF
TRBJ1-2	TRBV12-3/TRBV12-4	-	-	TGTGCCAGCAGTCCTTCAGGGCGAGGGGGCTACACCTTC	CASSPSGRGGYTF
TRBJ2-2	TRBV5-5	-	-	TGTGCCAGCAGCCAAAAGCGACAGACCGGGAACGGGGAGCTGTTTTTT	CASSQKRQTGNGELFF
TRBJ2-5	TRBV12-5	-	-	TGTGCTAGTGGTCCCTCCTCTGGGGGACCTAGAGAGACCCAGTACTTC	CASGPSSGGPRETQYF
TRBJ1-2	TRBV24-1	-	-	TGTGCCACCAGTGCCTCTCAGGGTTTCAACTATGGCTACACCTTC	CATSASQGFNYGYTF
TRBJ1-4	TRBV2	-	-	TGTGCCAGCAGTGCCGGGACTAATGAAAAACTGTTTTTT	CASSAGTNEKLFF
TRBJ1-1	TRBV5-1	-	TRBD1	TGCGCCAGCAGCTCCCTCCCGACCTCAGGACAGGGGAACACTGAAGCTTTCTTT	CASSSLPTSGQGNTEAFF
TRBJ1-1	TRBV10-2	-	-	TGCGCCAGCAGCCAACTGGGGGTGGGAGCTTTCTTT	CASSQLGVGAFF
TRBJ1-6	TRBV30	-	-	TGTGCCTGGAGTGCCATAAACGGGGGGGGGTATTCACCCCTCCACTTT	CAWSAINGGGYSPLHF
TRBJ2-7	TRBV3-1/TRBV3-2	-	-	TGTGCCAGCAGCCCCGGCTCCTACGAGCAGTACTTC	CASSPGSYEQYF
TRBJ2-7	TRBV6-5	-	-	TGTGCCAGCAGTTACGGAGACTTCTTCATTGGGGAGCAGTACTTC	CASSYGDFFIGEQYF
TRBJ1-1	TRBV30	-	-	TGTGCCTGGGTTCACAGGGACGGGAGAGAAGCTTTCTTT	CAWVHRDGREAFF
TRBJ1-1	TRBV6-6	-	-	TGTGCCAGCAGTTACATTACGGCGCTCATGAACACTGAAGCTTTCTTT	CASSYITALMNTEAFF
TRBJ2-7	TRBV6-1	-	-	TGTGCCAGCAGCGAAGGACTGATGAGATTAAGCTCCTACGAGCAGTACTTC	CASSEGLMRLSSYEQYF
TRBJ2-1	TRBV7-8	-	-	TGTGCCAGCACCCCACGCGGGTCATACTCCTACAATGAGCAGTTCTTC	CASTPRGSYSYNEQFF
TRBJ1-1	TRBV12-5	few	TRBD1	TGTGCTAGTGGTATGGGACAGTCGGGGGCTGAGACTGAAGCTTTCTTT	CASGMGQSGAETEAFF
TRBJ1-2	TRBV28	-	-	TGTGCCAGCCAGGTGGGACGGTCATATGGCTACACCTTC	CASQVGRSYGYTF
TRBJ2-3	TRBV9	-	-	TGTGCCAGCAGCGTAGGGGCAAAGGATACGCAGTATTTT	CASSVGAKDTQYF
TRBJ2-2	TRBV19	few	-	TGTGCCAGTAGTATATCCGGGAACACCGGGGAGCTGTTTTTT	CASSISGNTGELFF
TRBJ1-4	TRBV7-8	-	-	TGTGCCAGCAGCTTAGGAGGAATCGGTGAAAAACTGTTTTTT	CASSLGGIGEKLFF
TRBJ1-2	TRBV4-1	-	-	TGCGCCAGCAGCCAAGGGGGTGTTGGCTATGGCTACACCTTC	CASSQGGVGYGYTF
TRBJ1-1	TRBV28	-	-	TGTGCCAGCAGTTTGTCGGGGATGAACACTGAAGCTTTCTTT	CASSLSGMNTEAFF
TRBJ2-3	TRBV9	-	TRBD2	TGTGCCAGCAGCGACCTAGCGGGGGGTAGCACAGATACGCAGTATTTT	CASSDLAGGSTDTQYF
TRBJ1-1	TRBV5-6	-	-	TGTGCCAGCAGCTTGAGGTTTGAGACCTCGGGAGCTTTCTTT	CASSLRFETSGAFF
TRBJ2-2	TRBV6-5	-	TRBD1	TGTGCCAGCAGGGCGGGGACAGGGGACACCGGGGAGCTGTTTTTT	CASRAGTGDTGELFF
TRBJ2-7	TRBV11-2	-	-	TGTGCCAGCAGCTTATCCGTCTACGAGCAGTACTTC	CASSLSVYEQYF
TRBJ2-1	TRBV6-5	-	-	TGTGCCAGCAGTTACTCGAGACCGCACAATGAGCAGTTCTTC	CASSYSRPHNEQFF
TRBJ1-1	TRBV3-1/TRBV3-2	-	-	TGTGCCAGCAGCCAATATGGACAGCCGAACACTGAAGCTTTCTTT	CASSQYGQPNTEAFF
TRBJ1-1	TRBV28	-	-	TGTGCCAGCACCCCCTCGGGACGTCACACTGAAGCTTTCTTT	CASTPSGRHTEAFF
TRBJ1-2	TRBV25-1	-	-	TGTGCCAGCAGTGATTGGGCAGGAAAGGAATGGGGCTACACCTTC	CASSDWAGKEWGYTF
TRBJ1-6	TRBV7-8	-	TRBD1	TGTGCCAGCAGCCCACGGACAGGGGATTCACCCCTCCACTTT	CASSPRTGDSPLHF
TRBJ1-4	TRBV19	-	-	TGTGCCAGTAGTATCGGAGTTTCTAATGAAAAACTGTTTTTT	CASSIGVSNEKLFF
TRBJ1-6	TRBV3-1/TRBV3-2	-	-	TGTGCCAGCAGCCAAGACAGGGTAAGGCATTCACCCCTCCACTTT	CASSQDRVRHSPLHF
TRBJ2-3	TRBV30	-	TRBD2	TGTGCCTGGGACATAGCGGGGGGGCCGAATACGCAGTATTTT	CAWDIAGGPNTQYF
TRBJ2-3	TRBV5-1	-	TRBD1	TGCGCCAGCAGCTTGGGACAGGGTCAAACAGATACGCAGTATTTT	CASSLGQGQTDTQYF
TRBJ1-6	TRBV6-4	-	TRBD1	TGTGCCAGCAGTGACGGGACAGCCAATTCACCCCTCCACTTT	CASSDGTANSPLHF
TRBJ1-2	TRBV2	-	-	TGTGCCAGCAGTGAAAACGGGGCTGGCTATGGCTACACCTTC	CASSENGAGYGYTF
TRBJ1-2	TRBV7-6	-	-	TGTGCCAGCAGCTCCCTACAGGGCTCCTATGGCTACACCTTC	CASSSLQGSYGYTF
TRBJ1-3	TRBV10-3	-	TRBD1	TGTGCCATCACCGAGACAGGGGCAGGAAACACCATATATTTT	CAITETGAGNTIYF
TRBJ1-2	TRBV5-1	-	-	TGCGCCAGCAGCTTGGACGGAACTAGCTATGGCTACACCTTC	CASSLDGTSYGYTF
TRBJ1-1	TRBV2	-	-	TGTGCCAGCAGTGTCGGGAAGAACACTGAAGCTTTCTTT	CASSVGKNTEAFF
TRBJ1-1	TRBV19	-	-	TGTGCCAGTAGTATCCGAGGGTCCATGAACACTGAAGCTTTCTTT	CASSIRGSMNTEAFF
TRBJ2-6	TRBV11-2	few	-	TGTGCCAGCAGCCAGTGGGGCTCTGGGGCCAACGTCCTGACTTTC	CASSQWGSGANVLTF
TRBJ1-1	TRBV20-1	-	-	TGCAGTGCGAGAGAAAACACTGAAGCTTTCTTT	CSARENTEAFF
TRBJ1-5	TRBV3-1/TRBV3-2	-	-	TGTGCCAGCAGCCAGGATTTATATAGCCATCAGCCCCAGCATTTT	CASSQDLYSHQPQHF
TRBJ1-2	TRBV2	-	TRBD1	TGTGCCTACTCTCCGGGACAGGGGACGGATGGCTACACCTTC	CAYSPGQGTDGYTF
TRBJ1-1	TRBV6-5	-	-	TGTGCCAGCAGTTACAGACAACCTGCGAACACTGAAGCTTTCTTT	CASSYRQPANTEAFF
TRBJ1-5	TRBV6-4	-	-	TGTGCCAGCACTCGACCGCAGGTTATTAGCAATCAGCCCCAGCATTTT	CASTRPQVISNQPQHF
TRBJ1-2	TRBV10-2	-	-	TGCGCCAGCGGAGACACGGGGAGCTACACCTTC	CASGDTGSYTF
TRBJ1-1	TRBV6-2/TRBV6-3	-	TRBD1	TGTGCCAGCAGCCATACTGCGGACAGGGCAAATCTTAGAACTGAAGCTTTCTTT	CASSHTADRANLRTEAFF
TRBJ2-1	TRBV12-3/TRBV12-4	once	-	TGTGCCAGCAGTTCTGGGAGCAATGAGCAGTTCTTC	CASSSGSNEQFF